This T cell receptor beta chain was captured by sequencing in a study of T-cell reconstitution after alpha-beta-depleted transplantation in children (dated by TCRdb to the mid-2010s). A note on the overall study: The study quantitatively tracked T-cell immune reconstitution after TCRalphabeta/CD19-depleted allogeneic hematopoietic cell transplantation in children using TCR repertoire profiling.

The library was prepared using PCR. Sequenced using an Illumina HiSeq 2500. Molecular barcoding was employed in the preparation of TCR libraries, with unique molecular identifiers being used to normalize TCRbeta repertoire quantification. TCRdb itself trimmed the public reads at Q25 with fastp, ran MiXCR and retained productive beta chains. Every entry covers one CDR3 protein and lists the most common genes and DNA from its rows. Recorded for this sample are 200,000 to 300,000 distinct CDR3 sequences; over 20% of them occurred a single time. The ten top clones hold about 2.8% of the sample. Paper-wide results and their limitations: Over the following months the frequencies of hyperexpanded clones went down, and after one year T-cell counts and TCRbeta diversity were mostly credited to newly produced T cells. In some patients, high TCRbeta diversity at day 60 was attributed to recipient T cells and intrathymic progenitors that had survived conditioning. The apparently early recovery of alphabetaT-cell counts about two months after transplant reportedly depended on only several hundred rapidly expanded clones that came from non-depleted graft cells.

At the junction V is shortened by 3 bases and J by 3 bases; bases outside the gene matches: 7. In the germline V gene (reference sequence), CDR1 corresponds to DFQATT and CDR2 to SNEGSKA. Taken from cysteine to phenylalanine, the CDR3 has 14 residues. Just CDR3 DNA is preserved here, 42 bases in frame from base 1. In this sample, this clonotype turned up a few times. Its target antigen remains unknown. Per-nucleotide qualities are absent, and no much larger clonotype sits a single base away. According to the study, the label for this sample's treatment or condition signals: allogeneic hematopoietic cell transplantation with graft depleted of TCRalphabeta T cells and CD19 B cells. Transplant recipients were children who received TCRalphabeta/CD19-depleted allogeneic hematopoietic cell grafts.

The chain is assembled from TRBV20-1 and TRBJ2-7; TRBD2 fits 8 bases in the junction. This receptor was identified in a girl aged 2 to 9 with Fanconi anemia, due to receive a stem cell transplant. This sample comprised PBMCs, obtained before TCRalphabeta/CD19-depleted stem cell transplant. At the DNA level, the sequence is TGCAGTGCTAGCTCCGGGAGGGTGCTCTACGAGCAGTACTTC. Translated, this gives CSASSGRVLYEQYF.